This TCR beta chain was retrieved from a study of brain T cells in children with intractable seizures. The CDR3 consists of 12 residues. Trimming cost V 1 base and J 8 bases, with 8 bases left between them. Some clones are missing from TCRdb's copy, which holds only in-frame ones; the method was immunoSEQ multiplex PCR. The table includes a few hundred thousand clones, more than 85% detected once. Described time point: blood from clinic visit 5 months post-surgery; TSC patient then seizure free. The sequenced cases were selected for having the highest brain T cell transcript signatures. Findings and caveats of the study: HCMV serostatus was not known, and viral specificity came from CDR3 similarity only.

Turning to this clone: What it recognizes is unknown.

The clonotype was recovered from a boy under two years old with tuberous sclerosis and intractable seizures. V gene TRBV12-3 or TRBV12-4 combines with J gene TRBJ1-1, with D unclear. The source material was peripheral blood, sampled roughly 5 months after surgery. CDR3 nucleotides: TGTGCCAGCAGTTTAGGGGCGGTCGAAGCTTTCTTT. Its translation is CASSLGAVEAFF.